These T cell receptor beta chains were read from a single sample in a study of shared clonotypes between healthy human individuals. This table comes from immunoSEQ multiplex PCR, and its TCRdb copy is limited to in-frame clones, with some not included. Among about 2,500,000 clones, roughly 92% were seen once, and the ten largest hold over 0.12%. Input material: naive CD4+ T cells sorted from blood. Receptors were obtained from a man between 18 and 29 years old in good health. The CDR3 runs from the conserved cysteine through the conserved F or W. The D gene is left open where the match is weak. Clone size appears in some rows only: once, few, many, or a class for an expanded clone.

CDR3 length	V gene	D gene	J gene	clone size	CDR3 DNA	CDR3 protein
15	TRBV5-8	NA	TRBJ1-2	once	TGTGCCAGCAGCACCAACCCGGGGGTCAACTATGGCTACACCTTC	CASSTNPGVNYGYTF
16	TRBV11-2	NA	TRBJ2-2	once	TGTGCCAGCAGCTTAGAGTCAGGGCGGAACACCGGGGAGCTGTTTTTT	CASSLESGRNTGELFF
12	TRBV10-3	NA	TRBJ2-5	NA	TGTGCCATCAACAGGGGAGGGGAGACCCAGTACTTC	CAINRGGETQYF
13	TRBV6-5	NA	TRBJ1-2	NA	TGTGCCAGCAGTTACAGACAGCCTGGCAGCTACACCTTC	CASSYRQPGSYTF
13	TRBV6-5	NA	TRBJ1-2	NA	TGTGCCAGCAAGAAGACGGGAGAACGGGGCTACACCTTC	CASKKTGERGYTF
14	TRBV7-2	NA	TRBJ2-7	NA	TGTGCCAGCAGCTTAGAGATCGGGGTACACGAGCAGTACTTC	CASSLEIGVHEQYF
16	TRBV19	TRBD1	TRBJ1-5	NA	TGTGCCAGTAGCCCCGACAGGGGTGGGGACAATCAGCCCCAGCATTTT	CASSPDRGGDNQPQHF
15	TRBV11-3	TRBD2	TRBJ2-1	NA	TGTGCCAGCAGCTTAGGATCCCTAGCGGGAGTAGAGCAGTTCTTC	CASSLGSLAGVEQFF
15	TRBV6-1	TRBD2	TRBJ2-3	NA	TGTGCCAGCAGTGAAGCGGCCGGAGCTGGGGGGGGGCAGTATTTT	CASSEAAGAGGGQYF
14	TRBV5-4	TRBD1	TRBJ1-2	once	TGTGCCAGCAGCCCAAAACAGGGGCCCTATGGCTACACCTTC	CASSPKQGPYGYTF
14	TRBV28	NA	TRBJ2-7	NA	TGTGCCAGCAGTTTCCGGCAGGAGCTCTACGAGCAGTACTTC	CASSFRQELYEQYF
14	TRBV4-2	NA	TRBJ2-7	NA	TGTGCCAGCAGCCACGGAAGAAAGGATGGCGAGCAGTACTTC	CASSHGRKDGEQYF
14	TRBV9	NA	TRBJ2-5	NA	TGTGCCAGCAGCGTAGGGCTAGTTGGAGAGACCCAGTACTTC	CASSVGLVGETQYF
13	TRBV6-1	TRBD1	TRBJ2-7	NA	TGTGCCAGCAGTGTGCCCGGGACAGGGAACGAGTACTTC	CASSVPGTGNEYF
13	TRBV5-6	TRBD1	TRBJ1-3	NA	TGTGCCAGCAGCCTGGACAGGGGAAACACCATATATTTT	CASSLDRGNTIYF
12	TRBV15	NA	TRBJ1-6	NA	TGTGCCACCAGCAGAGACATCTTACCCCTCCACTTT	CATSRDILPLHF
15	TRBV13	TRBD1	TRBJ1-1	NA	TGTGCCAGCAGCTTAGAAGACAGGGAGAACACTGAAGCTTTCTTT	CASSLEDRENTEAFF
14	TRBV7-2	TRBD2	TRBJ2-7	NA	TGTGCCAGCAGCTTAGGTCTAGCGGGGGCCGAGCAGTACTTC	CASSLGLAGAEQYF
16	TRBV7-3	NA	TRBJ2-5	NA	TGTGCCAGCAGCTTGGCCGGGGCAGGGAGGTGGGAGACCCAGTACTTC	CASSLAGAGRWETQYF
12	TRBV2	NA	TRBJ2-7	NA	TGTGCCAGCAGTCGGGACACCTCCCGGGAGTACTTC	CASSRDTSREYF
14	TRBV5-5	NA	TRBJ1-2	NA	TGTGCCAGCAGCTCCCCCGGACAGAGCTATGGCTACACCTTC	CASSSPGQSYGYTF
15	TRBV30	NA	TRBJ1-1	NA	TGTGCCTGGAGTGTACGGGCTGGGAAGAACACTGAAGCTTTCTTT	CAWSVRAGKNTEAFF
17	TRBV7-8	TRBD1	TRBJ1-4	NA	TGTGCCAGCAGCTTAGATGCCCGAGGACAGGGGAATGAAAAACTGTTTTTT	CASSLDARGQGNEKLFF
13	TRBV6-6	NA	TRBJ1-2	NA	TGTGCCAACTCCGGGACAACTAACTATGGCTACACCTTC	CANSGTTNYGYTF
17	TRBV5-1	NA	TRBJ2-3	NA	TGCGCCAGCAGCTTCGGGCAGGGGCTGACCACAGGGGATACGCAGTATTTT	CASSFGQGLTTGDTQYF
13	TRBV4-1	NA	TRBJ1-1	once	TGCGCCAGCAGCCTTGTGGGACAACCTGAAGCTTTCTTT	CASSLVGQPEAFF
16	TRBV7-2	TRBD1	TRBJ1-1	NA	TGTGCCAGCAGCTGGCGGGGACAGGGCGGACACACTGAAGCTTTCTTT	CASSWRGQGGHTEAFF
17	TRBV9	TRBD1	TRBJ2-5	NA	TGTGCCAGCAGCGTAGAGAGGGGGCTTCCCCTCCAAGAGACCCAGTACTTC	CASSVERGLPLQETQYF
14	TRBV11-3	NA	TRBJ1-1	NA	TGTGCCAGCAGCTTAGAGGCGGACAACACTGAAGCTTTCTTT	CASSLEADNTEAFF
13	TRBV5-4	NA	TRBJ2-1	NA	TGTGCCAGCAGCTTGGAGGGATACGGTGAGCAGTTCTTC	CASSLEGYGEQFF
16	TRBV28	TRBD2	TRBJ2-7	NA	TGTGCCAGCAGTCCCGGACTAGCGGGGTCCTCCTACGAGCAGTACTTC	CASSPGLAGSSYEQYF
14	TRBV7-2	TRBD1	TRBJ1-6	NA	TGTGCCAGCAGCTGGGGGACAGTGAATTCACCCCTCCACTTT	CASSWGTVNSPLHF
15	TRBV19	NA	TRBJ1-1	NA	TGTGCCAGTAACAACCGGGGCCGGGCGGGCACTGAAGCTTTCTTT	CASNNRGRAGTEAFF
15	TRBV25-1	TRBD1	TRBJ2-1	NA	TGTGCCAGCAGTATTCGACAGGGGTTGGGGAATGAGCAGTTCTTC	CASSIRQGLGNEQFF
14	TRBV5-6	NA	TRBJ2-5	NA	TGTGCCAGCTCCCCCCCAATGGCCCAAGAGACCCAGTACTTC	CASSPPMAQETQYF
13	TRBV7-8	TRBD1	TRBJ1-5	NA	TGTGCCAGCAGCCCCGACAGGGTTCAGCCCCAGCATTTT	CASSPDRVQPQHF
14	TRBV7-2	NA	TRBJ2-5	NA	TGTGCCAGCAGCTTAGGTGGCCGAGGGGAGACCCAGTACTTC	CASSLGGRGETQYF
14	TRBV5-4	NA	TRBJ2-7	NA	TGTGCCAGCAGCTTTGGAAGGGGTTCCTACGAGCAGTACTTC	CASSFGRGSYEQYF
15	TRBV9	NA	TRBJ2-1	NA	TGTGCCAGCAGCGTAGACTTGAATGGGTTCAATGAGCAGTTCTTC	CASSVDLNGFNEQFF
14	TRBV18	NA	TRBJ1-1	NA	TGTGCCAGCTCACAAGGACAGAAGCAGGGTGAAGCTTTCTTT	CASSQGQKQGEAFF
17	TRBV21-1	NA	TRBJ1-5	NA	TGTGCCAGCAGCAAACCCCGAAGACAGGGTAGCAATCAGCCCCAGCATTTT	CASSKPRRQGSNQPQHF
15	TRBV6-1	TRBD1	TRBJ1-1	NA	TGTGCCAGCAGTGAAGAACAGGGGATTGGGACTGAAGCTTTCTTT	CASSEEQGIGTEAFF
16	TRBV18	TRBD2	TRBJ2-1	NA	TGTGCCAGCTCCCTCGGTGCCCTAGCGGGTACAAATGAGCAGTTCTTC	CASSLGALAGTNEQFF
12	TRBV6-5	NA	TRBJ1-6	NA	TGTGCCAGCAGTTCCCCTTACTCACCCCTCCACTTT	CASSSPYSPLHF
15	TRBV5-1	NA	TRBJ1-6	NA	TGCGCCAGCAGCTTGGAACGGGGGCTTAATTCACCCCTCCACTTT	CASSLERGLNSPLHF
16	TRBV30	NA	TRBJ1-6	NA	TGTGCCTGGAGTAGATTGGACAGCTCCTATAATTCACCCCTCCACTTT	CAWSRLDSSYNSPLHF
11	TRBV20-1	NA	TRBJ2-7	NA	TGCAGTGCTAGAAACCCCTACGAGCAGTACTTC	CSARNPYEQYF
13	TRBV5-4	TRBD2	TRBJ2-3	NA	TGTGCGGGGGGGCTAGCGGGAGCAGATACGCAGTATTTT	CAGGLAGADTQYF
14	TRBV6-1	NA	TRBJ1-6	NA	TGTGCCAGCGGCACAGTGATCTATAATTCACCCCTCCACTTT	CASGTVIYNSPLHF
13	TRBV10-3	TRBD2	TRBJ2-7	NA	TGTGCCATCAGTGTGCGGGAGGGCTACGAGCAGTACTTC	CAISVREGYEQYF
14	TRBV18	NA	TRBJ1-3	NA	TGTGCCAGCTCACCGGATTACTCTGGAAACACCATATATTTT	CASSPDYSGNTIYF
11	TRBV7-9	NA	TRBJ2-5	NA	TGTGCCAGCAGCTTACTAGAGACCCAGTACTTC	CASSLLETQYF
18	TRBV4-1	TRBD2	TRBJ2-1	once	TGCGCCAGCAGCCTGGAGGCGACTAGCGGGGGCCCTCTCAATGAGCAGTTCTTC	CASSLEATSGGPLNEQFF
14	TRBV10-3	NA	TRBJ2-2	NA	TGTGCCATCAGTCGGGACACCTACACCGGGGAGCTGTTTTTT	CAISRDTYTGELFF
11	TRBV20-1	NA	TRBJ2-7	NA	TGCACCCCGGGGGCCTCAGAGGAGCAGTACTTC	CTPGASEEQYF
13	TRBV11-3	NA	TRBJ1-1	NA	TGTGCCAGCAGCTGGGACCTGGGCACTGAAGCTTTCTTT	CASSWDLGTEAFF
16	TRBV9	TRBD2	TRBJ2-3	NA	TGTGCCAGCAGCGCGAGTAGCGGGAGGTCCCCAGATACGCAGTATTTT	CASSASSGRSPDTQYF
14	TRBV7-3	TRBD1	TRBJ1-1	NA	TGTGCCAGCAGGTCGACAGGGTTGGACACTGAAGCTTTCTTT	CASRSTGLDTEAFF
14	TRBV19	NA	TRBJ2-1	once	TGTGCCAGTAGCCCTACACAGGGCGGCAATGAGCAGTTCTTC	CASSPTQGGNEQFF
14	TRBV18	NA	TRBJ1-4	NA	TGTGCCAGCTCACGATCAGGGACTAATGAAAAACTGTTTTTT	CASSRSGTNEKLFF